Listed below are T cell receptor beta chains from one sample, sequenced in a study of cytomegalovirus exposure and HLA in healthy donors. The assay was immunoSEQ multiplex PCR, and TCRdb's table has in-frame clones only and misses some. The data contain 150,000 to 200,000 clones, less than 90% of them singletons. The sample consisted of PBMCs. All receptors come from a boy aged 5-17 years in good health and CMV-seronegative. CDR3s include the opening cysteine and the closing phenylalanine or tryptophan. The D gene is left open where the match is weak. Rows may omit the clone size; those that give it use once, few, many or a size class.

V	J	D	size	CDR3	DNA
TRBV9	TRBJ2-3	NA	once	CASSVVGISTDTQYF	TGTGCCAGCAGCGTAGTGGGCATTAGCACAGATACGCAGTATTTT
TRBV10-3	TRBJ2-1	TRBD1	once	CAIKKGPGQNNEQFF	TGTGCCATCAAAAAAGGCCCGGGACAGAACAATGAGCAGTTCTTC
TRBV27	TRBJ2-7	NA	NA	CASSEPGRGDEQYF	TGTGCCAGCAGTGAACCGGGGCGCGGGGACGAGCAGTACTTC
TRBV7-2	TRBJ2-5	NA	NA	CASSFEFWETQYF	TGTGCCAGCAGCTTTGAGTTTTGGGAGACCCAGTACTTC
TRBV30	TRBJ1-1	NA	NA	CAWSLGLVAFF	TGTGCCTGGAGTTTGGGGCTGGTAGCTTTCTTT
TRBV9	TRBJ2-3	TRBD1	NA	CASSTRTGFFADTQYF	TGTGCCAGCAGCACCCGGACAGGGTTTTTTGCAGATACGCAGTATTTT
TRBV19	TRBJ2-3	NA	NA	CASSTLGVSTDTQYF	TGTGCCAGTAGTACCCTCGGGGTGAGCACAGATACGCAGTATTTT
TRBV5-1	TRBJ2-1	NA	NA	CASSLESQAFDNEQFF	TGCGCCAGCAGCTTGGAATCGCAGGCGTTTGACAATGAGCAGTTCTTC
TRBV30	TRBJ1-4	NA	NA	CAWSVRGNEKLFF	TGTGCCTGGAGTGTCCGCGGTAATGAAAAACTGTTTTTT
TRBV27	TRBJ1-1	NA	once	CASSTTGYTAFF	TGTGCCAGCAGTACCACAGGATACACCGCTTTCTTT
TRBV5-1	TRBJ2-7	TRBD2	once	CASSLAREFGEQYF	TGCGCCAGCAGCTTGGCGCGGGAGTTCGGCGAGCAGTACTTC
TRBV10-1	TRBJ2-2	NA	NA	CASSGGQTWNTGELFF	TGCGCCAGCAGTGGCGGACAGACGTGGAACACCGGGGAGCTGTTTTTT
TRBV7-9	TRBJ2-2	NA	NA	CASSFLALNTGELFF	TGTGCCAGCAGCTTTTTAGCTTTGAACACCGGGGAGCTGTTTTTT